The T cell receptor (beta chain) described here comes from a study of blood T cell repertoires in COVID-19. The V and J ends lost 6 bases and 9 bases, in that order; junction bases with no gene match: 10. Germline V gives CDR1 MNHEY, CDR2 SMNVEV (reference sequence). This CDR3 contains 15 residues. Study processing details: Amplification from reference gene primers served as the basis for estimated nucleated cell counts. Repertoires were generated with immunoSEQ multiplex PCR, while TCRdb's copy carries only in-frame clones and drops some. That table is the source of V, J and clone size, and D and trimming were worked out from the DNA. The sample lists about 210,000 clones, about 81% seen once, with roughly 5.1% in the top ten.

Sequencing used peripheral blood. The rearrangement links TRBV27 to TRBJ1-6; the match to TRBD1 covers 8 bases. The clonotype originates from a woman in her 70s with COVID-19, enrolled during active disease. CDR3 region: CASRNPTGESSPLHF. As DNA, the CDR3 is TGTGCCAGCAGAAACCCGACAGGGGAAAGTTCACCCCTCCACTTT.